This T cell receptor (beta chain) was identified in a study of T-cell memory formation after mild COVID-19. Turning to the study itself: TCR clusters were largely donor specific. The study's findings and limits: A balance of CD4 and CD8 characterized clones contracting day 15 to 85, whereas later expanders leaned CD4+.

As to this clonotype: What it recognizes is unknown.

CDR3 length: 13 amino acids. Germline loops: CDR1 MNHEY, CDR2 SVGAGI. Deletions cut 0 bases from V and 6 bases from J, with 9 bases between. 5'RACE primed from the constant segment yielded TCR alpha and TCR beta cDNA libraries bearing sample barcodes and UMIs. MiXCR was run by TCRdb on the 5' RACE reads, yielding one entry per CDR3 protein. The table lists roughly 400,000 distinct CDR3 sequences, 15% to 20% of them singletons. The sequencing sample was made of PBMCs or a T cell subset sorted from them (not recorded which). This clonotype originated in a man aged 18-30 years who had mild COVID-19 (a few samples of this study predate the infection). Cell type and time point are not known. This chain uses TRBV6-5 with TRBJ2-7; D uncertain. The CDR3 nucleotides are TGTGCCAGCAGTTACTCCGGGTCATCCGAGCAGTACTTC. Translation: CASSYSGSSEQYF.